This T cell receptor (beta chain) is drawn from a study of blood T cell repertoires in COVID-19. The CDR3 runs to 16 residues. From germline, CDR1 is WNHNN and CDR2 SYGVQD (reference sequence). Trimming took off 0 bases at V and 5 bases at J, with 17 bases between the two ends. The protocol was immunoSEQ multiplex PCR, while the TCRdb copy is restricted to in-frame clones and leaves out a portion. Of over 200,000 clones in the sample, 80% to 90% were seen once. The chain combines TRBV10-1 with TRBJ2-7; D perhaps matches TRBD2 (6 bases). The TCR sequence derives from a woman younger than 45 who had been exposed to COVID-19. Sequenced sample: PBMCs or T cells enriched from blood (not recorded which). DNA for the CDR3: TGCGCCAGCAGTGAGTCCACTAGCTCCTGGCGGGACGAGCAGTACTTC. It specifies CASSESTSSWRDEQYF.